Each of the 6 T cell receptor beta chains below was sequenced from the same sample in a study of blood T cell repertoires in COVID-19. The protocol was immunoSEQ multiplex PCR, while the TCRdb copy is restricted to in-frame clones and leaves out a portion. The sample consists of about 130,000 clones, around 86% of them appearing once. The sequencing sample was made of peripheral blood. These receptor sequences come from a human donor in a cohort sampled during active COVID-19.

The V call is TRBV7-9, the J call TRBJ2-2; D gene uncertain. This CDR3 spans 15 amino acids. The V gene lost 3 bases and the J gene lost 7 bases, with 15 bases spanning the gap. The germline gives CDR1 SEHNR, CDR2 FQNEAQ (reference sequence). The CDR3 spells CASSFLAGWNGELFF. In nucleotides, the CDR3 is TGTGCCAGCAGCTTTTTGGCCGGGTGGAACGGGGAGCTGTTTTTT.

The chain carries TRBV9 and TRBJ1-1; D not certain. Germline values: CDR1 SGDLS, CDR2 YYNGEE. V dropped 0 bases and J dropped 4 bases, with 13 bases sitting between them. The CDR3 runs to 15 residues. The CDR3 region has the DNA TGTGCCAGCAGCGTAGACGAGGTGAGGATCACTGAAGCTTTCTTT. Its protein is CASSVDEVRITEAFF.

The CDR3 sequence is CASSISRNQPQHF. CDR3 in DNA: TGTGCCAGTAGTATCAGTCGCAATCAGCCCCAGCATTTT. The chain carries TRBV19 and TRBJ1-5; D uncertain. Germline lookup yields CDR1 LNHDA and CDR2 SQIVND (reference sequence). The CDR3 is 13 amino acids. Trimming removed 3 bases from V and 2 bases from J, with 5 bases in between.

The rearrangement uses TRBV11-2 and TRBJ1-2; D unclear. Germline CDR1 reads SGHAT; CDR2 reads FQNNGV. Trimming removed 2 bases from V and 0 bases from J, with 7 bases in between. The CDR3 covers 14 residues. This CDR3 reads CASSLWGANYGYTF. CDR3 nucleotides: TGTGCCAGCAGCTTATGGGGAGCTAACTATGGCTACACCTTC.

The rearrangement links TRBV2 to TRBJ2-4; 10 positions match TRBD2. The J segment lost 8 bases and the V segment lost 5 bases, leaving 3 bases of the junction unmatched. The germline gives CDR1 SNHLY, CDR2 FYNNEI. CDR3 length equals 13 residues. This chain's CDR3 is CASSLAGEDIQYF. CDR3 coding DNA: TGTGCCAGCAGTCTAGCGGGAGAGGACATTCAGTACTTC.

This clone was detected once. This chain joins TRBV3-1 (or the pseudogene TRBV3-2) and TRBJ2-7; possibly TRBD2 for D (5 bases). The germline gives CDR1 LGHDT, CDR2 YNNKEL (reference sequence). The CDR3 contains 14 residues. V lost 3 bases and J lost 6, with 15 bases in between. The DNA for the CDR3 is TGTGCCAGCAGCCACGATATCCAGGCGGGCGAGCAGTACTTC. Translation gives CASSHDIQAGEQYF.